This TCR beta chain was sequenced in a study of tumor-infiltrating lymphocytes in primary liver carcinoma. V lost 1 base, J lost 5 bases, and 11 bases stayed unmatched. Germline V CDR1 and CDR2: SEHNR, FQNEAQ (reference sequence). The CDR3 totals 17 residues. This clonotype was counted many times. Its antigen remains unidentified. Starting from 500 ng of total RNA, TCR beta cDNA was produced with a primer in the constant region. The TCR beta library was amplified through three nested multiplex PCR rounds in a modified ARM-PCR procedure. With TRBV1-TRBV30 forward primers and a C-beta reverse primer, the first two PCR rounds were run for approximately 10 cycles each. TCRdb used MiXCR to reprocess the multiplex PCR reads, holding one entry per CDR3 protein. Of tens of thousands of distinct CDR3 sequences listed, about 74% are singletons. Scientists recovered RNA and DNA together from around 20-30 mg of unsorted bulk tissue.

The study, taken as a whole, reports: Tumors carried a top-250-clone fraction significantly exceeding that of blood (p = 0.039). Merely some 7.5-25% of top clones spanned all five tumor regions.

The receptor's source is a woman in her twenties or thirties with primary liver carcinoma and hepatitis B virus infection. The specimen was liver tumor tissue from sampling region 5. Subset defined: tumor region T5, tumor centre. The chain carries TRBV7-9 and TRBJ2-5, with 9 bases identical to TRBD2. In DNA form, the CDR3 reads TGTGCCAGCAGCTTAGGGGGGCGAGCGGGAGGTTCGGAGACCCAGTACTTC. Its protein product is CASSLGGRAGGSETQYF.